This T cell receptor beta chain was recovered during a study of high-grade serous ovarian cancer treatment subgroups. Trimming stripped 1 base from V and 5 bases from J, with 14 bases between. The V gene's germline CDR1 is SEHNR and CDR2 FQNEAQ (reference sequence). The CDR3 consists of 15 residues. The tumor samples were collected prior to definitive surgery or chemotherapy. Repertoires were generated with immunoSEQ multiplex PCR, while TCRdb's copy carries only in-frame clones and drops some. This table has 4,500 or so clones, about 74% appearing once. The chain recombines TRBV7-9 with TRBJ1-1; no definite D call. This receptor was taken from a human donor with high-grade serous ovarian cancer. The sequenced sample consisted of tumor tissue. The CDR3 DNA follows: TGTGCCAGCAGCTTAGGTGACCTCCGCCGTACTGAAGCTTTCTTT. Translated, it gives CASSLGDLRRTEAFF.